The clone carrying this T cell receptor beta chain was counted once. What it recognizes is unknown. The data derive from a study of cytomegalovirus exposure and HLA in healthy donors. Notes on the study in general: Later analysis demonstrated an association between a missense DCLRE1C variant and TCR beta V- and J-gene trimming.

V was shortened by 2 bases and J by 4 bases, with 18 bases between the two germline ends. The CDR3 sequence is 16 residues long. The germline V gene encodes CDR1 SGHNT and CDR2 YYREEE (reference sequence). It was with 60 Vbeta and 13 Jbeta primers that the PCR ran. Libraries were prepared by immunoSEQ multiplex PCR; TCRdb keeps only in-frame clonotypes and omits some of them. The table lists 90,000 to 100,000 clones, around four fifths of them singletons, with 1.5% to 2.5% in the top ten. This TCR was recovered from a middle-aged man in good health and CMV-seronegative. The chain combines TRBV5-4 with TRBJ2-5; possible D gene TRBD1, 7 bases. The sequenced sample consisted of PBMCs. As DNA, the CDR3 is TGTGCCAGCAGCTTAAACAGGGGCTCGGGAGTAGAGACCCAGTACTTC. Amino acids: CASSLNRGSGVETQYF.